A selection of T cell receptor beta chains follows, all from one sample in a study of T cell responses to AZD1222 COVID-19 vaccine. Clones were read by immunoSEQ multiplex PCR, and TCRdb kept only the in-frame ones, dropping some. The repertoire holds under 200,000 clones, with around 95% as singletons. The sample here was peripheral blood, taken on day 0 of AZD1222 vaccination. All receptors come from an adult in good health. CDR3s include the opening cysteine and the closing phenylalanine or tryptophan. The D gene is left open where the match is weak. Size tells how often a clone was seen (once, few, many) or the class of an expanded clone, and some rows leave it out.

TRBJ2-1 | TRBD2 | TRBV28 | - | CASGAGVDEQFF | TGTGCCAGCGGGGCGGGAGTTGATGAGCAGTTCTTC
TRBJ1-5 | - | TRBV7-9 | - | CANAGVLNQPQHF | TGTGCCAACGCAGGGGTTCTGAACCAGCCCCAGCATTTT
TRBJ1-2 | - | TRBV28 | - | CASRPDLLYGYTF | TGTGCCAGCAGACCAGACCTCCTTTATGGCTACACCTTC
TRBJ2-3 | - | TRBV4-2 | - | CASSPHSADTDTQYF | TGTGCCAGCAGCCCCCACTCCGCGGATACAGATACGCAGTATTTT
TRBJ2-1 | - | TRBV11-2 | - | CASSLKTDNEQFF | TGTGCCAGCAGCTTAAAGACAGACAATGAGCAGTTCTTC
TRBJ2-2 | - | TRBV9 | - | CASSFRAGDTGELFF | TGTGCCAGCAGCTTTAGGGCAGGGGACACCGGGGAGCTGTTTTTT
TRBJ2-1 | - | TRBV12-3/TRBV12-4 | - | CASTPGPANEQFF | TGTGCCAGCACCCCTGGTCCCGCCAATGAGCAGTTCTTC
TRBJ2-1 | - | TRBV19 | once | CASSIIGSSSYNEQFF | TGTGCCAGTAGTATAATTGGCTCCAGCTCCTACAATGAGCAGTTCTTC
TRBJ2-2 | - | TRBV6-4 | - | CASSSLQGHNTGELFF | TGTGCCAGCAGCAGCCTCCAGGGACATAACACCGGGGAGCTGTTTTTT
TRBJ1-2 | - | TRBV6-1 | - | CASSEGLQRGYGYTF | TGTGCCAGCAGTGAAGGGCTACAGAGAGGCTATGGCTACACCTTC
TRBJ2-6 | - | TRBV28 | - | CASNPGGSAGSSGANVLTF | TGTGCCAGCAACCCCGGGGGCTCAGCCGGGAGCTCTGGGGCCAACGTCCTGACTTTC
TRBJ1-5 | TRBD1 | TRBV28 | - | CASSYPPLYPRGRQPQHF | TGTGCCAGCAGCTATCCTCCCCTCTACCCCAGGGGGCGTCAGCCCCAGCATTTT
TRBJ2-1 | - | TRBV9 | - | CASSVGGAREQFF | TGTGCCAGCAGCGTAGGGGGGGCACGGGAGCAGTTCTTC
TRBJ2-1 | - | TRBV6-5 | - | CASRGSYNEQFF | TGTGCCAGCAGGGGCTCCTACAATGAGCAGTTCTTC
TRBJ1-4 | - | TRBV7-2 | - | CASSPRAGGEKLFF | TGTGCCAGCAGCCCCCGTGCGGGAGGTGAAAAACTGTTTTTT
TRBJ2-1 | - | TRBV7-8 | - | CASSPIDNEQFF | TGTGCCAGCAGCCCCATCGACAATGAGCAGTTCTTC
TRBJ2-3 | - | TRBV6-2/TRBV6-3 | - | CASSPLGGQSTDTQYF | TGTGCCAGCAGCCCTCTCGGGGGACAGAGCACAGATACGCAGTATTTT
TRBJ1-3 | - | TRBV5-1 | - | CASSLGGVTGNTIYF | TGCGCCAGCAGCTTGGGCGGGGTGACTGGAAACACCATATATTTT
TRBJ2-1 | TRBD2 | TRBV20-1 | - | CSASKAGGPGEQFF | TGCAGTGCTAGTAAGGCGGGAGGGCCTGGTGAGCAGTTCTTC
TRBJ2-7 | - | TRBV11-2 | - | CASSLPSVSYEQYF | TGTGCCAGCAGCTTGCCTAGCGTTTCCTACGAGCAGTACTTC
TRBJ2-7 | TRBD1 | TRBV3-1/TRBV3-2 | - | CASSQFDGTGTTHEQYF | TGTGCCAGCAGCCAGTTTGACGGGACAGGGACTACCCACGAGCAGTACTTC
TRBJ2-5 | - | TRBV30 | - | CAWTRGQAEGTQYF | TGTGCCTGGACCCGGGGACAAGCCGAGGGGACCCAGTACTTC
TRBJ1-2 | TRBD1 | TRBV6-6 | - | CASSYLNTGARDGYTF | TGTGCCAGCAGTTACCTTAACACAGGGGCGAGGGATGGCTACACCTTC
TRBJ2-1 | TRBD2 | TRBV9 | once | CASSVDILAGYNEQFF | TGTGCCAGCAGCGTAGACATCCTAGCGGGGTACAATGAGCAGTTCTTC
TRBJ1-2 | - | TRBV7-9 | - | CASLRDLGTSGYTF | TGTGCCAGCCTCCGGGATCTGGGGACATCTGGCTACACCTTC
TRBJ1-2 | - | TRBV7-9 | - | CASSPDRDPYGYTF | TGTGCCAGCAGCCCCGACCGGGATCCCTATGGCTACACCTTC
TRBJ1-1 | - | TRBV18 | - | CASSPDGALSMNTEAFF | TGTGCCAGCTCACCAGACGGGGCTCTGAGCATGAACACTGAAGCTTTCTTT
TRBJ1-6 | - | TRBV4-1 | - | CASSQGWGDYSPLHF | TGCGCCAGCAGCCAAGGGTGGGGGGATTATTCACCCCTCCACTTT
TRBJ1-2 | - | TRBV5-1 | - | CASNPGQVDGYTF | TGCGCCAGCAACCCGGGGCAGGTAGATGGCTACACCTTC
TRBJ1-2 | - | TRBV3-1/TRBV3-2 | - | CASKGIYGYTF | TGTGCCAGCAAAGGCATTTATGGCTACACCTTC
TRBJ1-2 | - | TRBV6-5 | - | CASSYLQGPSLSYTF | TGTGCCAGCAGTTATCTACAGGGCCCTTCTCTTAGCTACACCTTC
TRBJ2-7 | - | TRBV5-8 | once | CASSLAVGGYEQYF | TGTGCCAGCAGCTTAGCGGTAGGGGGCTACGAGCAGTACTTC
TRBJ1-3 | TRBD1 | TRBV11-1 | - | CASSQGLKTGVYTIYF | TGTGCCAGCAGCCAAGGCTTGAAGACAGGGGTATACACCATATATTTT
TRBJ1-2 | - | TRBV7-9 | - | CATFTRQLGLDGYTF | TGTGCCACATTTACCCGACAGCTAGGTTTGGATGGCTACACCTTC
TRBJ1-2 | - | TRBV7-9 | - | CASSFPNELDGYTF | TGTGCCAGCAGCTTTCCGAACGAATTGGATGGCTACACCTTC
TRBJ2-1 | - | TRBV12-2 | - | CASRFGGEPTSYNEQFF | TGTGCAAGTCGCTTTGGGGGGGAACCAACCTCCTACAATGAGCAGTTCTTC
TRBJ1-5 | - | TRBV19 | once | CASSKDWNQPQHF | TGTGCCAGTAGTAAGGACTGGAATCAGCCCCAGCATTTT
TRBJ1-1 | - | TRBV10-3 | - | CAISESWGVTEAFF | TGTGCCATCAGTGAGTCATGGGGTGTCACTGAAGCTTTCTTT
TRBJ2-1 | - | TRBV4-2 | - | CASSQDRASYNEQFF | TGTGCCAGCAGCCAAGATCGAGCGTCCTACAATGAGCAGTTCTTC
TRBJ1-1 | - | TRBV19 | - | CATSSGGNAEAFF | TGTGCCACAAGTAGTGGTGGAAACGCTGAAGCTTTCTTT
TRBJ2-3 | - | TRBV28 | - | CASSLGGLGADTQYF | TGTGCCAGCAGTTTGGGGGGACTGGGGGCAGATACGCAGTATTTT
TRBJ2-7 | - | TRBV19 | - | CASSILSGASSYEQYF | TGTGCCAGTAGTATTCTTTCCGGGGCGAGCTCCTACGAGCAGTACTTC
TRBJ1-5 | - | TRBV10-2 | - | CASSDPPKGQKHSNQPQHF | TGCGCCAGCAGTGATCCTCCAAAAGGACAGAAACATAGCAATCAGCCCCAGCATTTT
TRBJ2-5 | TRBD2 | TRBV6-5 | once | CASIERDFAEETQYF | TGTGCCAGCATAGAGCGGGACTTTGCCGAAGAGACCCAGTACTTC
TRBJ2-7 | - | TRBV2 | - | CASSVAYEQYF | TGTGCCAGCAGTGTAGCCTACGAGCAGTACTTC
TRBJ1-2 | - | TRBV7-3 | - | CASSLKPGGDYGYTF | TGTGCCAGCAGCTTAAAACCTGGGGGCGACTATGGCTACACCTTC
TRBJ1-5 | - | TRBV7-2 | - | CASSLTAQPQHF | TGTGCCAGCAGCCTTACAGCACAGCCCCAGCATTTT
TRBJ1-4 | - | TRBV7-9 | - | CASSLEGGATNEKLFF | TGTGCCAGCAGCTTAGAGGGAGGTGCAACTAATGAAAAACTGTTTTTT
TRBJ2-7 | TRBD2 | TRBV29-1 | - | CSVAIGTSGYEQYF | TGCAGCGTCGCGATCGGGACTAGCGGATACGAGCAGTACTTC
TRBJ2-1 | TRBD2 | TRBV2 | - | CASSEDHPGGNYNEQFF | TGTGCCAGCAGTGAAGACCATCCCGGGGGGAACTACAATGAGCAGTTCTTC